This TCR beta chain was profiled in a study of T cells after yellow fever vaccination. Conversion of TCR transcripts into cDNA relied on 5'RACE template switching, which added a universal primer site and UMIs. TCRdb reanalysed the 5' RACE reads using MiXCR and keeps one entry per CDR3 protein. The table has 95,000 to 150,000 distinct CDR3 sequences, roughly 10% seen once; the top ten hold about 40%. With respect to this clonotype: Antigen: not known.

Between the trimmed V and J ends, which lost 4 bases and 0 bases, there was a span of 10 bases. Germline-derived CDR1 and CDR2 are SQVTM and ANQGSEA. There are 14 residues in the CDR3. Study-wide results and limits: Clones that expanded after primary vaccination mostly reappeared after the booster (96% CD4, approximately 89% CD8). The secondary T-cell response peaked on day 5, not day 15, but was weaker.

The rearrangement links TRBV29-1 to TRBJ1-3; tentatively, D is TRBD1 (5 bases). The sample consisted of CD8+ T cells sorted from PBMCs, taken on the day of the yellow fever booster vaccination. The receptor comes from a man aged 18 to 30 who received the YFV17D yellow fever vaccine. The CDR3 here is CSVAVDSSGNTIYF. CDR3 DNA sequence: TGCAGCGTTGCCGTAGACAGCTCTGGAAACACCATATATTTT.